A single sample gave rise to the 3 T cell receptor beta chains below, sequenced in a study of beta chain features in type 1 diabetes. Whole-study results and caveats: Significant though moderate, a shortening of TCRB CDR3s appeared in all four CD4+ subsets of Type 1 diabetes patients.

What was sequenced were expressed TCRB transcripts, since all of the isolated RNA had been reverse transcribed. This table comes from immunoSEQ multiplex PCR, and its TCRdb copy is limited to in-frame clones, with some not included. This table holds 640,000 or so clones, roughly 13% found once. For these receptors, no antigen is known. Material: naive CD4+ T cells from blood. These receptors all stem from a young man with type 1 diabetes.

This chain uses TRBV6-6 with TRBJ2-7; 11 bases line up with TRBD1. The CDR3 has 15 amino acids. The junction had 6 bases not matched to a gene; V was cut back by 5 bases and J by 3 bases. Germline CDR1 MNHNY, CDR2 SVGAGI (reference sequence). CDR3 sequence reads: CASSRGQGAGYEQYF. In DNA form, the CDR3 reads TGTGCCAGCAGTCGAGGACAGGGGGCCGGCTACGAGCAGTACTTC.

This clone came up a few times. The V and J genes are TRBV29-1 and TRBJ1-4; maybe TRBD1 (5 bases). V dropped 0 bases and J dropped 7 bases, with 9 bases sitting between them. The CDR3 has 13 residues. Germline V lookup: CDR1 SQVTM, CDR2 ANQGSEA. CDR3 region: CSVEDQGLEKLFF. CDR3 DNA sequence: TGCAGCGTTGAAGATCAGGGTCTTGAAAAACTGTTTTTT.

This clone has only a few counts. This sequence joins TRBV9 and TRBJ2-7; D may correspond to TRBD1 or TRBD2 (5 bases each). Between the trimmed V and J ends, which lost 5 bases and 0 bases, there was a span of 15 bases. There are 15 residues in the CDR3. Looked up from germline, CDR1 is SGDLS and CDR2 is YYNGEE. For the CDR3, the DNA is TGTGCCAGCAGTCTCCGGGACGGTCCCTCCTACGAGCAGTACTTC. Protein sequence: CASSLRDGPSYEQYF.